The clone carrying this T cell receptor (beta chain) was counted a few times. This specimen comes from a study of T-cell memory formation after mild COVID-19. A single record per CDR3 protein comes from TCRdb applying MiXCR to the 5' RACE reads. The repertoire consists of 400,000 or so distinct CDR3 sequences, with around 21% occurring once and the leading ten covering under 15%. The junction had 5 bases not matched to a gene; V was cut back by 4 bases and J by 7 bases. In germline, CDR1 is SGDLS, CDR2 YYNGEE. The CDR3 contains 13 residues. This sequence was found in an adult woman who had mild COVID-19 (a few samples of this study predate the infection). Cell type and time point are not known. The gene calls are TRBV9 and TRBJ1-1; 9 positions match TRBD1. The sample comprised PBMCs or a T cell subset sorted from them (not recorded which). The chain's CDR3 is CASSQTGGLEAFF. DNA of the CDR3: TGTGCCAGCAGCCAGACAGGGGGGCTTGAAGCTTTCTTT.